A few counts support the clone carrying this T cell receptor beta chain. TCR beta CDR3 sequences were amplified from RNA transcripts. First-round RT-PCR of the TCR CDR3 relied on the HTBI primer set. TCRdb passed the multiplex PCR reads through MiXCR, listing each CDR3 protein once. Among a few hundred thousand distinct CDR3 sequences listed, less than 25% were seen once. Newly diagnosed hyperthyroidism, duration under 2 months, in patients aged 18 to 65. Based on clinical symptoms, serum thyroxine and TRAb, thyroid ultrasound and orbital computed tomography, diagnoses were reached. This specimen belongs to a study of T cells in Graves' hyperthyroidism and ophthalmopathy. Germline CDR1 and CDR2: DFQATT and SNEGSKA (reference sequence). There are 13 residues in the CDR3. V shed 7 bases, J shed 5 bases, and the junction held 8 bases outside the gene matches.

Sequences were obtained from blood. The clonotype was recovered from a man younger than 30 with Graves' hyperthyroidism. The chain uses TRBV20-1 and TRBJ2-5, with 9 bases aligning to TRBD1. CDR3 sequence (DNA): TGCAGTGTAACCGGGACAGGGAAGGAGACCCAGTACTTC. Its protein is CSVTGTGKETQYF.